Presented here are 30 T cell receptor beta chains from one specimen sequenced in a study of regulatory T cells in long-lasting Graves disease (dated by TCRdb to 2020 to 2023). Libraries were built with multiplex PCR. The reads were generated on an Illumina HiSeq 4000. TCR beta libraries were built with iRepertoire HTBI primers and Arm-PCR amplification of CDR3 regions. The raw public reads went through TCRdb reprocessing: fastp at Q25, MiXCR clone calling, in-frame beta chains kept. Every distinct CDR3 protein forms one entry, paired with its most common genes and DNA. The sample table shows 600,000 to 850,000 distinct CDR3 sequences, and about 30% are seen once. The ten largest clones represent 40% to 50% of the sample. In the paper's terms, the time point label means: persistent/refractory GD, antithyroid drugs over 5 years with positive TRAb. For both TCR sequencing and RNA sequencing, RNA was extracted from PBMCs in TRIzol.

Sequencing was performed on peripheral blood mononuclear cells (PBMCs), taken when the disease was refractory, from a patient treated with antithyroid drugs. The source is a female donor with Graves disease.

The chain recombines TRBV7-2 with TRBJ2-5; D perhaps matches TRBD2 (7 bases). Germline assignment: CDR1 SGHTA and CDR2 FQGNSA. Trimming stripped 2 bases from V and 5 bases from J, with 12 bases between. The CDR3 sequence is 14 residues long. CDR3 residues: CASSLTGRAETQYF. In nucleotides, the CDR3 is TGTGCCAGCAGCTTAACAGGGAGGGCGGAGACCCAGTACTTC.

This clonotype came up many times. The chain uses TRBV12-3 or TRBV12-4 and TRBJ1-1, with D perhaps TRBD1 (6 bases). The CDR3 is made up of 14 amino acids. V lost 2 bases to trimming and J lost 7 bases, with 14 bases between them. For the CDR3, the DNA is TGTGCCAGCAGTTTACACAGGGTATTGGGTGAAGCTTTCTTT. Its protein is CASSLHRVLGEAFF.

The chain recombines TRBV20-1 with TRBJ2-1; D not resolved. CDR3 size: 11 residues. The germline gives CDR1 DFQATT, CDR2 SNEGSKA (reference sequence). Trimming removed 3 bases from V and 9 bases from J, with 9 bases in between. The CDR3, as DNA: TGCAGTGCTAGTAAGAGCATTGAGCAGTTCTTC. It encodes CSASKSIEQFF.

J is TRBJ1-5 and V is TRBV29-1; 11 nucleotides align to TRBD1. This CDR3 is 14 amino acids long. V shed 5 bases, J shed 5 bases, and the junction held 5 bases outside the gene matches. Germline CDR1 SQVTM, CDR2 ANQGSEA. CDR3 coding DNA: TGCAGCGTTAATGGACAGGGGGCAGATCAGCCCCAGCATTTT. Translation: CSVNGQGADQPQHF. Looking up the rest from reference TRBV29-1 and TRBJ1-5 gives the full variable domain: SAVISQKPSRDICQRGTSLTIQCQVDSQVTMMFWYRQQPGQSLTLIATANQGSEATYESGFVIDKFPISRPNLTFSTLTVSNMSPEDSSIYLCSVNGQGADQPQHFGDGTRLSIL.

The chain carries TRBV5-5 and TRBJ1-5, with 9 bases fitting TRBD1. The CDR3 loop spans 17 amino acids. Germline CDR1 is SGHKS and CDR2 is YYEKEE (reference sequence). Trimming cost V 2 bases and J 5 bases; bases outside gene matches: 11. This CDR3 reads CASSFSRPGQGDQPQHF. CDR3 sequence (DNA): TGTGCCAGCAGCTTCTCGCGACCGGGACAGGGAGATCAGCCCCAGCATTTT.

The J gene is TRBJ2-7, the V gene TRBV25-1; 7 bases agree with TRBD1. The CDR3 totals 14 residues. The junction had 6 bases not matched to a gene; V was cut back by 3 bases and J by 4 bases. Germline CDR1 reads MGHDK; CDR2 reads SYGVNS. The CDR3 DNA is TGTGCCAGCAGTGAGACAGGGAGAGGATACGAGCAGTACTTC. Its protein is CASSETGRGYEQYF.

The table lists this clonotype with a few counts. This chain joins TRBV20-1 and TRBJ2-7; 7 nucleotides match TRBD2. The V gene end was trimmed by 4 bases and the J gene end by 0 bases; junction bases not matched to a gene: 9. The CDR3 runs 15 residues. Per germline, CDR1 DFQATT and CDR2 SNEGSKA (reference sequence). The CDR3 bases are TGCAGTGCTACAGAGGGAGGGGCGACCTCCTACGAGCAGTACTTC. This codes for CSATEGGATSYEQYF.

This clonotype was found many times. The genes are TRBV11-1 and TRBJ2-5; a possible D gene is TRBD2 (5 bases). The CDR3 sequence is 14 residues long. Between the trimmed V and J ends, which lost 4 bases and 5 bases, there was a span of 14 bases. Germline V gene data show CDR1 as SGHAT and CDR2 as FQDESV (reference sequence). The CDR3 sequence is CASSSVPWRETQYF. CDR3 coding DNA: TGTGCCAGCAGCTCGGTTCCTTGGAGGGAGACCCAGTACTTC.

The gene calls are TRBV20-1 and TRBJ1-4; D unresolved. Germline V gives CDR1 DFQATT, CDR2 SNEGSKA (reference sequence). This CDR3 is built from 16 residues. V was clipped by 8 bases and J by 0 bases, with 19 bases between them. CDR3 DNA: TGCAGTACCCACGTCCCCGACGTTGCAACTAATGAAAAACTGTTTTTT. Protein: CSTHVPDVATNEKLFF.

V gene TRBV20-1 combines with J gene TRBJ1-4; TRBD1 might be the D (5 bases). Germline CDR1 reads DFQATT; CDR2 reads SNEGSKA (reference sequence). The V end lost 6 bases, the J end lost 5 bases, and 16 bases lay between the germline ends. There are 14 residues in the CDR3. CDR3 DNA sequence: TGCAGTGCCGGCTCAGGGCAGTTGAATGAAAAACTGTTTTTT. It is translated as CSAGSGQLNEKLFF.

This clonotype showed up just a few times. The chain couples TRBV30 to TRBJ2-5; TRBD2 aligns across 7 bases. V lost 2 bases and J lost 2; bases outside the gene matches: 11. CDR1 and CDR2 (germline): GTSNPN, SVGIG (reference sequence). This CDR3 comprises 16 residues. In DNA form, the CDR3 reads TGTGCCTGGAGTTGGTGGTCTAGCGGCTATCAAGAGACCCAGTACTTC. Translation: CAWSWWSSGYQETQYF.

The V gene is TRBV14, the J gene TRBJ2-5, with a possible D match to TRBD2 (6 bases). Germline V CDR1 and CDR2: SGHDN, FVKESK. With 1 base removed from V and 1 base from J, the gap between germline ends came to 16 bases. The CDR3 spans 17 residues. The CDR3 reads CASSQVAGGHIQETQYF. The CDR3 nucleotides are TGTGCCAGCAGCCAAGTCGCCGGAGGGCACATCCAAGAGACCCAGTACTTC.

CDR3 sequence: CSVAGTGGYEAFF. CDR3 in DNA: TGCAGCGTTGCAGGGACGGGGGGCTATGAAGCTTTCTTT. The chain uses TRBV29-1 and TRBJ1-1; TRBD1 is a possible D gene (6 bases). Between the trimmed V and J ends, which lost 4 bases and 7 bases, there was a span of 16 bases. The V gene's germline CDR1 is SQVTM and CDR2 ANQGSEA. This CDR3 has 13 residues.

Many counts were recorded for this clonotype. The rearrangement links TRBV2 to TRBJ2-7, with 12 positions matching TRBD2. The CDR3 runs to 17 residues. Germline V gives CDR1 SNHLY, CDR2 FYNNEI. V was clipped by 6 bases and J by 3 bases; unmatched bases: 12. The DNA of the CDR3 is TGTGCCAGCAGGGCGAAGGGGCGACTAGCGGGAGACTACGAGCAGTACTTC. Translated: CASRAKGRLAGDYEQYF.

Ten or more counts support this clonotype. The J gene is TRBJ2-7, the V gene TRBV27; 10 positions agree with TRBD1. This CDR3 has 16 amino acids. Per the germline V gene, CDR1 is MNHEY and CDR2 is SMNVEV (reference sequence). V was clipped by 7 bases and J by 4 bases; unmatched bases: 13. In nucleotides, the CDR3 is TGTGCCAGCAAGGCCGCACGGGGACAGGGGAATTACGAGCAGTACTTC. This gives the protein CASKAARGQGNYEQYF.

There are a few counts of this clonotype. The chain links TRBV6-1 to TRBJ1-5, with D unresolved. Germline V CDR1 and CDR2: MNHNS, SASEGT. V was pared by 4 bases and J by 1 base, with 11 bases between. There are 15 residues in the CDR3. CDR3 bases: TGTGCCAGCAGTGTTACGGGTGGGAGCAATCAGCCCCAGCATTTT. It encodes CASSVTGGSNQPQHF.

This clonotype has only a few counts. The genes are TRBV7-3 and TRBJ1-1; the match to TRBD1 covers 8 bases. V lost 5 bases, J lost 3 bases, and 8 bases stayed unmatched. This CDR3 has 15 amino acids. Germline V gives CDR1 SGHTA, CDR2 FQGTGA. The CDR3 nucleotides read TGTGCCAGCAGCCCCGGGGGACAGGCTTACACTGAAGCTTTCTTT. Its translation: CASSPGGQAYTEAFF.

About this clonotype: The germline gene is not matched at one end of the junction; a read error may be the cause. The rearrangement links TRBV11-2 to TRBJ1-1, with D uncertain. The CDR3 is made up of 13 amino acids. CDR1 is SGHAT, CDR2 FQNNGV, per germline. The CDR3 reads CASSLRPNAEAFF. The CDR3 DNA sequence: TGTGCCAGCAGCTTACGGCCGAACGCTGAAGCTTTCTTT.

The rearrangement uses TRBV6-1 and TRBJ2-7; a weak D match, TRBD1 (7 bases). Germline V gives CDR1 MNHNS, CDR2 SASEGT. Deletions cut 3 bases from V and 3 bases from J, with 18 bases between. This CDR3 is 16 amino acids long. CDR3 coding DNA: TGTGCCAGCAGTGACCCCAGGGGGGTATACTTCTACGAGCAGTACTTC. Translation gives CASSDPRGVYFYEQYF.

The chain combines TRBV12-3 or TRBV12-4 with TRBJ2-1; the D is unclear. V lost 8 bases and J lost 0, with 17 bases in between. The CDR3 covers 16 residues. CDR3 protein: CASGRRRSYSYNEQFF. CDR3 nucleotides: TGTGCCAGCGGTCGTCGGCGGAGCTACTCCTACAATGAGCAGTTCTTC.

This clonotype was observed a handful of times. One junction end disagrees with the germline gene, perhaps due to a read error. The V and J genes are TRBV2 and TRBJ1-2; D is uncertain. CDR3 length: 11 residues. The germline V gene encodes CDR1 SNHLY and CDR2 FYNNEI. The CDR3 reads CASTDSYGHTF. The CDR3 coding sequence is TGTGCCAGCACCGATTCCTATGGCCACACCTTC.

Concerning this clonotype itself: The junction does not match germline at one end; this may be a read error. V usage is TRBV29-1 and J usage is TRBJ1-1; D is possibly TRBD1 (5 bases). CDR1 SQVTM and CDR2 ANQGSEA come from the germline V gene. The CDR3 is 11 residues long. The CDR3 sequence: CSGGGNTKAFF. The CDR3 coding sequence is TGCAGCGGGGGGGGGAACACTAAAGCTTTCTTT.

This clonotype was detected only a few times. The chain carries TRBV2 and TRBJ2-5; 11 bases are shared with TRBD1. V dropped 8 bases and J dropped 5; count of bases not matched to a gene: 7. The germline CDR1 and CDR2 sequences are SNHLY and FYNNEI. This CDR3 is built from 14 residues. DNA for the CDR3: TGTGCCAGCCCGGACAGGGGGCGCGGGGAGACCCAGTACTTC. Protein: CASPDRGRGETQYF.

The gene calls are TRBV27 and TRBJ2-1; a possible D gene is TRBD2 (6 bases). The CDR3 contains 15 residues. Germline V CDR1 and CDR2: MNHEY, SMNVEV (reference sequence). Trimming cost V 2 bases and J 5 bases, with 13 bases left between them. CDR3 protein: CASSLEGLDNNEQFF. The CDR3 coding sequence is TGTGCCAGCAGTTTAGAGGGACTGGATAACAATGAGCAGTTCTTC.

Here the CDR3 reads CASSLFGEYEQYF. The CDR3 DNA reads as TGCGCCAGCAGCTTGTTCGGGGAATACGAGCAGTACTTC. V gene TRBV5-1 combines with J gene TRBJ2-7, with a tentative D call TRBD2 (5 bases). Germline CDR1 SGHRS, CDR2 YFSETQ. This CDR3 spans 13 amino acids. The V end lost 1 base, the J end lost 4 bases, and 9 bases lay between the germline ends.

The chain employs TRBV19 and TRBJ1-5, with D unclear. Germline V lookup: CDR1 LNHDA, CDR2 SQIVND (reference sequence). V shed 5 bases and J shed 3 bases, with 14 bases lying between them. The CDR3 loop spans 15 amino acids. The CDR3 coding sequence is TGTGCCAGTAGTGAGTGGGCCCAGGACAATCAGCCCCAGCATTTT. Its translation is CASSEWAQDNQPQHF.

The CDR3 DNA sequence: TGTGCCAGCAGCTCAAGAACTACAGGGGCCACTGAAGCTTTCTTT. It translates to CASSSRTTGATEAFF. The chain combines TRBV12-3 or TRBV12-4 with TRBJ1-1; 7 bases are shared with TRBD1. The CDR3 has 15 amino acids. The J segment lost 4 bases and the V segment lost 6 bases, leaving 11 bases of the junction unmatched.

In this sample, this clonotype turned up a few times. The chain is built from TRBV6-1 and TRBJ1-5; D gene ambiguous. The CDR3 has 14 residues. V dropped 10 bases and J dropped 0 bases, with 13 bases sitting between them. CDR1 MNHNS and CDR2 SASEGT come from the germline V gene. As DNA, the CDR3 is TGTGCCACCCTGCCACCATATAGCAATCAGCCCCAGCATTTT. This encodes CATLPPYSNQPQHF.

Many counts were recorded for this clonotype. CDR3 region: CASSLAVGQPQHF. CDR3 sequence (DNA): TGTGCCAGCAGCTTAGCCGTAGGTCAGCCCCAGCATTTT. This chain joins TRBV7-9 and TRBJ1-5; D unclear. Between the trimmed V and J ends, which lost 0 bases and 6 bases, there was a span of 6 bases. Germline-derived CDR1 and CDR2 are SEHNR and FQNEAQ (reference sequence). This CDR3 comprises 13 residues.

The rearrangement links TRBV3-1 to TRBJ2-7; D is uncertain. The CDR3 is 15 amino acids. Per the germline V gene, CDR1 is LGHDT and CDR2 is YNNKEL (reference sequence). V gave up 2 bases and J gave up 2 bases, with 13 bases separating them. The CDR3 sequence is CASSQHSPPTYEQYF. CDR3 in DNA: TGTGCCAGCAGCCAACACAGCCCACCCACCTACGAGCAGTACTTC.